The subject of this entry is one T cell receptor (beta chain). The data stem from a study of cytomegalovirus exposure and HLA in healthy donors. Study summary: In a later analysis, it was reported that the 120 or so validation repertoires had been produced on the same platform as the roughly 650 repertoires belonging to the first cohort.

Sequencing used immunoSEQ multiplex PCR; TCRdb keeps in-frame clones, though not all of them. The sample includes over 200,000 clones, 65% to 85% of them seen just once. V lost 3 bases, J lost 1 base, and 13 bases lay in between. Germline CDR1 is SGHRS and CDR2 is YFSETQ. This CDR3 has 15 amino acids. The sample taken for sequencing was PBMCs. The sequence was collected from a young woman in good health and CMV-seropositive. The chain uses TRBV5-1 and TRBJ2-5; unclear D gene. For the CDR3, the DNA is TGCGCCAGCAGCTCGGGCTCTGGTTCCCAAGAGACCCAGTACTTC. Amino acids: CASSSGSGSQETQYF.